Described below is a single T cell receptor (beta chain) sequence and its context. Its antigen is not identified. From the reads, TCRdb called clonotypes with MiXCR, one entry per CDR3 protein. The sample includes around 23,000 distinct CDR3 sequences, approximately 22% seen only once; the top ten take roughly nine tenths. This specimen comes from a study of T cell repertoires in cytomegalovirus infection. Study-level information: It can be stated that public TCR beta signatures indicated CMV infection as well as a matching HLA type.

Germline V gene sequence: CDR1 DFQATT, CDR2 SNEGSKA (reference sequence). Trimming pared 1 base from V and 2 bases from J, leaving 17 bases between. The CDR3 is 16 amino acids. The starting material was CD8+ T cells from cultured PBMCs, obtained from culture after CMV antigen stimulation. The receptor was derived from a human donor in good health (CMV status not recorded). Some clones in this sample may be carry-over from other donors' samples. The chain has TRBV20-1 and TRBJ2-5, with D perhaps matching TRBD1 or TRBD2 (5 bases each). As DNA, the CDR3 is TGCAGTGCTAGAGTAATTCCGATGGGGGAGCAAGAGACCCAGTACTTC. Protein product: CSARVIPMGEQETQYF.